These 24 T cell receptor beta chains came from one sample sequenced in a study of blood T cell repertoires in COVID-19. Method: immunoSEQ multiplex PCR; TCRdb's copy keeps in-frame clones and lacks some. Of 150,000 to 200,000 clones in the sample, 70% to 90% were seen once. The sequenced sample consisted of peripheral blood. The origin of the receptors is a woman aged 25 to 45 with acute or convalescent COVID-19.

The J gene is TRBJ1-3, the V gene TRBV7-2, with a weak D call TRBD1 (6 bases). The CDR3 totals 17 residues. Trimming cost V 0 bases and J 0 bases, with 12 bases left between them. CDR1 SGHTA and CDR2 FQGNSA come from the germline V gene. This chain's CDR3 is CASSLAGTTSSGNTIYF. DNA for the CDR3: TGTGCCAGCAGCTTAGCCGGGACAACTTCCTCTGGAAACACCATATATTTT. Full variable domain (outside the CDR3, taken from reference TRBV7-2 and TRBJ1-3): GAGVSQSPSNKVTEKGKDVELRCDPISGHTALYWYRQSLGQGLEFLIYFQGNSAPDKSGLPSDRFSAERTGGSVSTLTIQRTQQEDSAVYLCASSLAGTTSSGNTIYFGEGSWLTVV.

This clone showed up just a few times. The chain recombines TRBV6-6 with TRBJ2-1, with D unclear. The V and J ends lost 0 bases and 4 bases respectively, with 7 bases between them. There are 14 residues in the CDR3. Per the germline V gene, CDR1 is MNHNY and CDR2 is SVGAGI (reference sequence). CDR3 amino acids: CASSYSTVYNEQFF. CDR3 DNA: TGTGCCAGCAGTTACTCGACTGTTTACAATGAGCAGTTCTTC.

This clone came up a few times. This rearrangement joins TRBV5-1 to TRBJ2-2; 8 bases align to TRBD2. Germline V gene data show CDR1 as SGHRS and CDR2 as YFSETQ. The CDR3 is 16 residues long. With 3 bases clipped from V and 3 bases from J, the junction kept 7 bases outside the gene matches. DNA of the CDR3: TGCGCCAGCAGCTCGCCGGGGGGGTTGGACACCGGGGAGCTGTTTTTT. Encoded protein: CASSSPGGLDTGELFF.

The chain joins TRBV5-1 to TRBJ2-1; 10 bases agree with TRBD2. V was clipped by 8 bases and J by 6 bases; unmatched bases: 11. The CDR3 totals 15 residues. The germline V gene has CDR1 SGHRS and CDR2 YFSETQ. The CDR3, as DNA: TGCGCCAGTTCACCGCTGGCTAGCGGGAGCAATGAGCAGTTCTTC. Amino acid sequence: CASSPLASGSNEQFF.

The genes are TRBV2 and TRBJ1-1; D perhaps matches TRBD1 (5 bases). Germline lookup yields CDR1 SNHLY and CDR2 FYNNEI. CDR3 length: 13 amino acids. With 7 bases removed from V and 1 base from J, the gap between germline ends came to 10 bases. The CDR3 DNA reads TGTGCCAGCAAGAGGGACTGGAACACTGAAGCTTTCTTT. Translation gives CASKRDWNTEAFF.

The rearrangement links TRBV7-2 to TRBJ1-3, with 7 bases lining up with TRBD1. This CDR3 region has 15 residues. J lost 2 bases, V lost 3 bases, and 4 bases had no gene match. Germline CDR1 SGHTA, CDR2 FQGNSA. CDR3 in DNA: TGTGCCAGCAGCTTGACAGGGAAGGCTGGAAACACCATATATTTT. As protein: CASSLTGKAGNTIYF.

The V call is TRBV18, the J call TRBJ2-7; TRBD1 agrees at 11 bases. CDR3 length: 14 residues. After removal of 4 bases from V and 7 bases from J, the junction contained 6 bases not matched to a gene. Per the germline V gene, CDR1 is KGHSH and CDR2 is LQKENI. CDR3 in DNA: TGTGCCAGCTCACAGGACAGGGGGCGCCAAGAGCAGTACTTC. It is translated as CASSQDRGRQEQYF.

The V and J genes are TRBV5-1 and TRBJ2-7; 9 bases map to TRBD1. Trimming cost V 4 bases and J 5 bases; bases outside gene matches: 7. Germline loops: CDR1 SGHRS, CDR2 YFSETQ. The CDR3 totals 14 residues. CDR3 sequence (DNA): TGCGCCAGCAGCCTGGGACAGGGTGTCCACGAGCAGTACTTC. Its protein is CASSLGQGVHEQYF.

This chain connects TRBV5-1 to TRBJ1-2; the D gene is possibly TRBD1 (5 bases). With 4 bases removed from V and 4 bases from J, the gap between germline ends came to 17 bases. The germline CDR1 and CDR2 sequences are SGHRS and YFSETQ. The CDR3 is made up of 15 amino acids. DNA of the CDR3: TGCGCCAGCAGCCTGACCGGGGGAGTGGTCTATGGCTACACCTTC. Its protein is CASSLTGGVVYGYTF. Variable domain in full (rest from reference TRBV5-1 and TRBJ1-2): KAGVTQTPRYLIKTRGQQVTLSCSPISGHRSVSWYQQTPGQGLQFLFEYFSETQRNKGNFPGRFSGRQFSNSRSEMNVSTLELGDSALYLCASSLTGGVVYGYTFGSGTRLTVV.

A few counts support this clone. This chain links TRBV5-1 with TRBJ2-5; no firm D call. The germline CDR1 and CDR2 sequences are SGHRS and YFSETQ. Trimming cost V 4 bases and J 5 bases, with 15 bases left between them. The CDR3 is 14 residues long. In nucleotides, the CDR3 is TGCGCCAGCAGCCAGCAAGTAGACGGGGAGACCCAGTACTTC. It specifies CASSQQVDGETQYF.

This clone showed up just once. The chain uses TRBV9 and TRBJ1-4; 8 nucleotides align to TRBD1. Unmatched junction bases numbered 1, after V lost 2 bases and J lost 4 bases. The CDR3 totals 14 residues. In germline, CDR1 is SGDLS, CDR2 YYNGEE. CDR3 protein: CASSVTGGNEKLFF. The CDR3 bases are TGTGCCAGCAGCGTTACAGGGGGTAATGAAAAACTGTTTTTT. Supplemented by reference TRBV9 and TRBJ1-4, the full variable domain reads DSGVTQTPKHLITATGQRVTLRCSPRSGDLSVYWYQQSLDQGLQFLIQYYNGEERAKGNILERFSAQQFPDLHSELNLSSLELGDSALYFCASSVTGGNEKLFFGSGTQLSVL.

V usage is TRBV29-1 and J usage is TRBJ1-2; no clear D gene. Per germline, CDR1 SQVTM and CDR2 ANQGSEA. This CDR3 is 11 amino acids long. Deletions cut 5 bases from V and 8 bases from J, with 12 bases between. For the CDR3, the DNA is TGCAGCGTTCCTGCGGGCGTCGGCTACACCTTC. This translates into CSVPAGVGYTF.

The chain links TRBV28 to TRBJ1-1; the match to TRBD1 covers 8 bases. The trim removed 10 bases at V and 0 bases at J, leaving 10 bases unmatched. Germline lookup yields CDR1 MDHEN and CDR2 SYDVKM. This CDR3 region has 15 residues. The CDR3 DNA reads TGTGCCACCCTCGGACAGGGAGTTATGAACACTGAAGCTTTCTTT. This translates into CATLGQGVMNTEAFF.

This clone was seen just once. V gene TRBV3-1 (or the pseudogene TRBV3-2) combines with J gene TRBJ1-3; weak D call: TRBD1 (5 bases). V was trimmed by 1 base and J by 8 bases, leaving 15 bases between them. Germline V gene lookup returns CDR1 LGHDT and CDR2 YNNKEL (reference sequence). This CDR3 is built from 15 residues. The CDR3, as DNA: TGTGCCAGCAGCCAAGTAGGAACAGGACGCCACACCATATATTTT. Its protein is CASSQVGTGRHTIYF.

The rearrangement joins TRBV7-2 to TRBJ1-6; 7 bases line up with TRBD1. Unmatched junction bases numbered 10, after V lost 5 bases and J lost 6 bases. Germline CDR1 reads SGHTA; CDR2 reads FQGNSA. The CDR3 runs 16 residues. The CDR3 reads CASSLMTGNLNSPLHF. For the CDR3, the DNA is TGTGCCAGCAGCCTAATGACAGGGAACCTTAATTCACCCCTCCACTTT.

This clone was seen once. V and J are TRBV29-1 and TRBJ2-3, with 13 nucleotides matching TRBD2. V shed 4 bases, J shed 5 bases, and the junction held 6 bases outside the gene matches. CDR3 length: 15 residues. Germline CDR1 SQVTM, CDR2 ANQGSEA. CDR3 DNA: TGCAGCGTTGCTGGACTAGCGGGAGTGAAAGATACGCAGTATTTT. This codes for CSVAGLAGVKDTQYF.

This chain joins TRBV30 and TRBJ2-1, with a possible D match to TRBD2 (5 bases). Trimming took 2 bases from V and 9 from J, leaving 8 bases between them. CDR3 size: 11 residues. Looked up from germline, CDR1 is GTSNPN and CDR2 is SVGIG (reference sequence). The CDR3 coding sequence is TGTGCCTGGAGTCGGGGTTTTGAGCAGTTCTTC. Translating it yields CAWSRGFEQFF. Full variable domain (outside the CDR3, taken from reference TRBV30 and TRBJ2-1): SQTIHQWPATLVQPVGSPLSLECTVEGTSNPNLYWYRQAAGRGLQLLFYSVGIGQISSEVPQNLSASRPQDRQFILSSKKLLLSDSGFYLCAWSRGFEQFFGPGTRLTVL.

CDR3 bases: TGTGCCAGCAGTCCCAAACAGGGAGTCGGGACCTACGAGCAGTACTTC. Its protein is CASSPKQGVGTYEQYF. The chain combines TRBV27 with TRBJ2-7; possibly TRBD1 for D (6 bases). CDR1 and CDR2 (germline): MNHEY, SMNVEV (reference sequence). V lost 5 bases and J 2 bases, leaving 19 bases between the germline ends. The CDR3 is made up of 16 amino acids.

This sequence joins TRBV18 and TRBJ1-3; maybe TRBD1 (5 bases). The CDR3 is 15 residues long. V was trimmed by 5 bases and J by 4 bases, leaving 15 bases between them. CDR1 KGHSH and CDR2 LQKENI come from the germline V gene. CDR3 in amino acids: CASSIPGLRGNTIYF. As DNA, the CDR3 is TGTGCCAGCTCAATACCAGGGTTGCGAGGAAACACCATATATTTT.

This clone was seen a few times. The chain couples TRBV19 to TRBJ1-1, with D tentatively TRBD1 (6 bases). CDR3 size: 12 residues. Germline V lookup: CDR1 LNHDA, CDR2 SQIVND (reference sequence). Trimming stripped 9 bases from V and 7 bases from J, with 15 bases between. CDR3 amino acids: CASGARGNEAFF. Written as DNA, the CDR3 is TGTGCCAGCGGGGCCAGGGGAAATGAAGCTTTCTTT.

J is TRBJ1-2 and V is TRBV9; D is uncertain. Between the trimmed V and J ends, which lost 0 bases and 0 bases, there was a span of 12 bases. The CDR3 has 16 amino acids. The germline gives CDR1 SGDLS, CDR2 YYNGEE. The CDR3 DNA sequence: TGTGCCAGCAGCGTAGCGTCCGTTTCCTCTAACTATGGCTACACCTTC. It yields the protein CASSVASVSSNYGYTF.

The J gene is TRBJ2-2, the V gene TRBV9, with D possibly matching TRBD2 (6 bases). There are 15 residues in the CDR3. V gave up 4 bases and J gave up 4 bases, with 14 bases separating them. Per germline, CDR1 SGDLS and CDR2 YYNGEE. The CDR3 DNA is TGTGCCAGCAGCCCGGCGGGTAGCGGCACCGGGGAGCTGTTTTTT. This sequence encodes CASSPAGSGTGELFF. The complete variable domain, with remaining parts taken from reference TRBV9 and TRBJ2-2, reads DSGVTQTPKHLITATGQRVTLRCSPRSGDLSVYWYQQSLDQGLQFLIQYYNGEERAKGNILERFSAQQFPDLHSELNLSSLELGDSALYFCASSPAGSGTGELFFGEGSRLTVL.

CDR3 protein: CASSETVYEQYF. The CDR3 DNA reads TGTGCCAGCAGCGAAACAGTCTACGAGCAGTACTTC. The gene calls are TRBV6-2 or TRBV6-3 and TRBJ2-7, with unresolved D. This CDR3 region has 12 residues. The V gene lost 6 bases and the J gene lost 3 bases, with 9 bases spanning the gap. Germline CDR1 reads MNHEY; CDR2 reads SVGEGT.

The chain recombines TRBV4-1 with TRBJ2-1; D unclear. The germline V and J ends were trimmed by 1 base and 7 bases, with 8 bases remaining between them. Per the germline V gene, CDR1 is MGHRA and CDR2 is YSYEKL. This CDR3 has 13 residues. CDR3 loop: CASSQGWSNEQFF. Written as DNA, the CDR3 is TGCGCCAGCAGCCAAGGGTGGAGTAATGAGCAGTTCTTC.